This record looks at one T cell receptor (beta chain) sequence and its context. Its matching antigen is unknown. Following a roughly 11-day culture, CD4+ T cells were purified. Every participant took two doses of the BNT162b2 or mRNA-1273 vaccine. The method was immunoSEQ multiplex PCR; TCRdb's version includes in-frame clones alone and lacks a portion of them. Counted here are approximately 74,000 clones, 65% to 80% occurring once; the ten biggest clones make up 2% to 3%. The entry originates in a study of vaccination effects on CD4 cells after COVID-19. The source material was CD4+ T cells from PBMCs cultured without peptide, sampled after COVID-19 vaccination. The source is a human donor who received a COVID-19 vaccine.

The CDR3 loop is CASSPWGGETQYF. CDR3 sequence (DNA): TGCGCCAGCAGCCCTTGGGGAGGGGAGACCCAGTACTTC. The V call is TRBV5-1, the J call TRBJ2-5; 7 bases align to TRBD2. V lost 4 bases and J lost 5; bases outside the gene matches: 5. This CDR3 is 13 amino acids long. Germline assignment: CDR1 SGHRS and CDR2 YFSETQ. Based on the CDR3 plus reference TRBV5-1 and TRBJ2-5, the full variable domain is KAGVTQTPRYLIKTRGQQVTLSCSPISGHRSVSWYQQTPGQGLQFLFEYFSETQRNKGNFPGRFSGRQFSNSRSEMNVSTLELGDSALYLCASSPWGGETQYFGPGTRLLVL.